Listed below are T cell receptor beta chains from one sample, sequenced in a study of shared clonotypes between healthy human individuals. The table came from immunoSEQ multiplex PCR; TCRdb's copy has only in-frame clones and leaves some out. The table has about 1,900,000 clones, just under 95% seen once; the top ten hold more than 0.9%. Source material: naive CD8+ T cells sorted from blood. The receptor source for this set is a man aged 18 to 29 in good health. The CDR3 runs from the conserved cysteine through the conserved F or W. D genes are given only for firm matches. The size field is filled for only some rows; it gives once, few, many or a size class.

cdr3_nt: TGCGCCAGCAGCTCGGGGACAGGCACCTATGGCTACACCTTC
cdr3_aa: CASSSGTGTYGYTF
clone_size: NA
j_call: TRBJ1-2
v_call: TRBV5-1
d_call: TRBD1

cdr3_nt: TGTGCCAGCAGCCTTGCCGGGACAGGAGAGACCCAGTACTTC
cdr3_aa: CASSLAGTGETQYF
clone_size: once
j_call: TRBJ2-5
v_call: TRBV5-4
d_call: TRBD1

cdr3_nt: TGTGCCAGTAGTGGGAGATGGGGCACTGAGCAGTTCTTC
cdr3_aa: CASSGRWGTEQFF
clone_size: NA
j_call: TRBJ2-1
v_call: TRBV19
d_call: NA

cdr3_nt: TGTGCCAGCAGCTTAGGTTGGGGGGAGACCCAGTACTTC
cdr3_aa: CASSLGWGETQYF
clone_size: NA
j_call: TRBJ2-5
v_call: TRBV11-2
d_call: NA

cdr3_nt: TGTGCCAGCCCTGGGGATACGCAGTATTTT
cdr3_aa: CASPGDTQYF
clone_size: NA
j_call: TRBJ2-3
v_call: TRBV7-9
d_call: NA

cdr3_nt: TGTGCCAGCAGTGAAGACAGGGCAGTGTTACCCTATGGCTACACCTTC
cdr3_aa: CASSEDRAVLPYGYTF
clone_size: NA
j_call: TRBJ1-2
v_call: TRBV2
d_call: NA

cdr3_nt: TGTGCCAGCAGCTGGAGCGGATTCCAAGAGACCCAGTACTTC
cdr3_aa: CASSWSGFQETQYF
clone_size: NA
j_call: TRBJ2-5
v_call: TRBV11-2
d_call: NA

cdr3_nt: TGTGCCAGCAGCTTAGGGACAGTCCCCATGGCAGAGACCCAGTACTTC
cdr3_aa: CASSLGTVPMAETQYF
clone_size: NA
j_call: TRBJ2-5
v_call: TRBV7-9
d_call: NA

cdr3_nt: TGTGCCAGCAGCCTTACCGACAGGGCAAGCTCCTACGAGCAGTACTTC
cdr3_aa: CASSLTDRASSYEQYF
clone_size: NA
j_call: TRBJ2-7
v_call: TRBV7-6
d_call: TRBD1

cdr3_nt: TGCGCCAGCAGCCAAACGGCGGACAGGGGGCCGAGCTCCTACGAGCAGTACTTC
cdr3_aa: CASSQTADRGPSSYEQYF
clone_size: NA
j_call: TRBJ2-7
v_call: TRBV4-1
d_call: TRBD1

cdr3_nt: TGTGCCAGCAGCTTAAGGGCAGGGCCCACCTTC
cdr3_aa: CASSLRAGPTF
clone_size: NA
j_call: TRBJ1-2
v_call: TRBV11-2
d_call: NA

cdr3_nt: TGCGCCAGCAGACCGACGGGACTAGCCCTAAATGAGCAGTTCTTC
cdr3_aa: CASRPTGLALNEQFF
clone_size: once
j_call: TRBJ2-1
v_call: TRBV4-1
d_call: TRBD2

cdr3_nt: TGTGCCAGCAGCTTAGGACAGGCGAGCTCCTATAATTCACCCCTCCACTTT
cdr3_aa: CASSLGQASSYNSPLHF
clone_size: NA
j_call: TRBJ1-6
v_call: TRBV7-8
d_call: NA

cdr3_nt: TGTGCCAGCAGCTCAGCGAATGAAAAACTGTTTTTT
cdr3_aa: CASSSANEKLFF
clone_size: NA
j_call: TRBJ1-4
v_call: TRBV7-6
d_call: NA

cdr3_nt: TGTGCCAGCAGCTTAGCGCTAGTTCTCTTCGGGAGGGCCGGAAACGAGCAGTACTTC
cdr3_aa: CASSLALVLFGRAGNEQYF
clone_size: NA
j_call: TRBJ2-7
v_call: TRBV7-2
d_call: TRBD2

cdr3_nt: TGTGCCTGGAGTTTTTTCACAGGGGCCATGAACACTGAAGCTTTCTTT
cdr3_aa: CAWSFFTGAMNTEAFF
clone_size: NA
j_call: TRBJ1-1
v_call: TRBV30
d_call: TRBD1

cdr3_nt: TGCGCCAGCAGCCAAGGGTCTCTTGACAGAATTGATAATTCACCCCTCCACTTT
cdr3_aa: CASSQGSLDRIDNSPLHF
clone_size: NA
j_call: TRBJ1-6
v_call: TRBV4-1
d_call: NA

cdr3_nt: TGTGCCAGTAGTTGGTCAGCGGAGTACTACGAGCAGTACTTC
cdr3_aa: CASSWSAEYYEQYF
clone_size: NA
j_call: TRBJ2-7
v_call: TRBV19
d_call: NA

cdr3_nt: TGTGCCAGCAGTTACAGCGGGGGGGCCCCAGATACGCAGTATTTT
cdr3_aa: CASSYSGGAPDTQYF
clone_size: NA
j_call: TRBJ2-3
v_call: TRBV5-4
d_call: TRBD2

cdr3_nt: TGTGCCAGCAGCTTAGTTCGGAACTCTGGGGCCAACGTCCTGACTTTC
cdr3_aa: CASSLVRNSGANVLTF
clone_size: NA
j_call: TRBJ2-6
v_call: TRBV11-2
d_call: NA

cdr3_nt: TGCGCCAGCAGCGAGCCGACAGGGTCCCGGAACACCGGGGAGCTGTTTTTT
cdr3_aa: CASSEPTGSRNTGELFF
clone_size: NA
j_call: TRBJ2-2
v_call: TRBV4-1
d_call: TRBD1

cdr3_nt: TGCGCCAGCAGCCAAGATAACTGGGACAGCGGAAACACCATATATTTT
cdr3_aa: CASSQDNWDSGNTIYF
clone_size: NA
j_call: TRBJ1-3
v_call: TRBV4-1
d_call: TRBD1

cdr3_nt: TGCGCCAGCAGCCTACCTCTGGGGGGCGTGGAGACCCAGTACTTC
cdr3_aa: CASSLPLGGVETQYF
clone_size: NA
j_call: TRBJ2-5
v_call: TRBV4-1
d_call: NA

cdr3_nt: TGTGCCAGCAACTCGGGGCCAACGAACACTGAAGCTTTCTTT
cdr3_aa: CASNSGPTNTEAFF
clone_size: NA
j_call: TRBJ1-1
v_call: TRBV7-9
d_call: NA

cdr3_nt: TGTGCCAGCAGCCCGCGACAGGGGGCGGGCAATGAGCAGTTCTTC
cdr3_aa: CASSPRQGAGNEQFF
clone_size: NA
j_call: TRBJ2-1
v_call: TRBV7-9
d_call: TRBD1

cdr3_nt: TGTGCCAGCAGTCTAGAACAGGCGAACACCGGGGAGCTGTTTTTT
cdr3_aa: CASSLEQANTGELFF
clone_size: NA
j_call: TRBJ2-2
v_call: TRBV27
d_call: NA

cdr3_nt: TGTGCCAGCAGCGATGGGGGTCCGGCCTACGAGCAGTACTTC
cdr3_aa: CASSDGGPAYEQYF
clone_size: NA
j_call: TRBJ2-7
v_call: TRBV5-6
d_call: NA

cdr3_nt: TGTGCCAGCAGCACTGGACAGGGCGCTGAAAAACTGTTTTTT
cdr3_aa: CASSTGQGAEKLFF
clone_size: NA
j_call: TRBJ1-4
v_call: TRBV7-9
d_call: TRBD1

cdr3_nt: TGTGCCAGTAGTATGAGCGGGGGCGGGAACACTGAAGCTTTCTTT
cdr3_aa: CASSMSGGGNTEAFF
clone_size: once
j_call: TRBJ1-1
v_call: TRBV19
d_call: NA

cdr3_nt: TGTGCCAGCAGTTCGGAGCCAGGGCGTTTTTACGAGCAGTACTTC
cdr3_aa: CASSSEPGRFYEQYF
clone_size: NA
j_call: TRBJ2-7
v_call: TRBV27
d_call: NA

cdr3_nt: TGTGCCAGCAGCTTAGAGGCGGGAGGATCCACCGGGGAGCTGTTTTTT
cdr3_aa: CASSLEAGGSTGELFF
clone_size: NA
j_call: TRBJ2-2
v_call: TRBV7-6
d_call: TRBD2

cdr3_nt: TGTGCCAGCAGCGGAAGCGGGAGCCCTTACAATGAGCAGTTCTTC
cdr3_aa: CASSGSGSPYNEQFF
clone_size: NA
j_call: TRBJ2-1
v_call: TRBV5-4
d_call: TRBD2

cdr3_nt: TGTGCCAGCAGCGTGCGACCGGGGGCGAAGGATACGCAGTATTTT
cdr3_aa: CASSVRPGAKDTQYF
clone_size: NA
j_call: TRBJ2-3
v_call: TRBV21-1
d_call: NA

cdr3_nt: TGCGCCAGCAGCCAAGAGGTTGGCCATACCTACGAGCAGTACTTC
cdr3_aa: CASSQEVGHTYEQYF
clone_size: NA
j_call: TRBJ2-7
v_call: TRBV4-1
d_call: NA

cdr3_nt: TGTGCCAGCAGCCAGGACAGCAACTATGGCTACACCTTC
cdr3_aa: CASSQDSNYGYTF
clone_size: NA
j_call: TRBJ1-2
v_call: TRBV28
d_call: NA

cdr3_nt: TGTGCCAGCCCGTGGGTCATCTATGGCTACACCTTC
cdr3_aa: CASPWVIYGYTF
clone_size: NA
j_call: TRBJ1-2
v_call: TRBV2
d_call: NA

cdr3_nt: TGTGCCAGCAGTATTAATGAGCAGTTCTTC
cdr3_aa: CASSINEQFF
clone_size: NA
j_call: TRBJ2-1
v_call: TRBV2
d_call: NA

cdr3_nt: TGCGCCAGCAGCGAAGACGCAGAAGAGACCCAGTACTTC
cdr3_aa: CASSEDAEETQYF
clone_size: NA
j_call: TRBJ2-5
v_call: TRBV4-1
d_call: NA

cdr3_nt: TGTGCCAGCAGTGATGGTGGCTATGGCTACACCTTC
cdr3_aa: CASSDGGYGYTF
clone_size: NA
j_call: TRBJ1-2
v_call: TRBV25-1
d_call: NA

cdr3_nt: TGTGCCAGCAGTTTACGGCTAGCGGGAGTGGGGAACACCGGGGAGCTGTTTTTT
cdr3_aa: CASSLRLAGVGNTGELFF
clone_size: NA
j_call: TRBJ2-2
v_call: TRBV27
d_call: TRBD2

cdr3_nt: TGCGCCAGCAGCCAAGAAAGAGATCCGATACTCTACGAGCAGTACTTC
cdr3_aa: CASSQERDPILYEQYF
clone_size: NA
j_call: TRBJ2-7
v_call: TRBV4-1
d_call: NA

cdr3_nt: TGTGCCAGCAGTTACTCCCCGGAAGGCGCCTATGGCTACACCTTC
cdr3_aa: CASSYSPEGAYGYTF
clone_size: NA
j_call: TRBJ1-2
v_call: TRBV6-5
d_call: NA

cdr3_nt: TGTGCCACCAGAACAACAGGGGAAAGCACAGATACGCAGTATTTT
cdr3_aa: CATRTTGESTDTQYF
clone_size: NA
j_call: TRBJ2-3
v_call: TRBV15
d_call: TRBD1

cdr3_nt: TGTGCCAGCAGCGTAGAACTAGCGGGAGACACCGGGGAGCTGTTTTTT
cdr3_aa: CASSVELAGDTGELFF
clone_size: NA
j_call: TRBJ2-2
v_call: TRBV9
d_call: TRBD2

cdr3_nt: TGTGCCAGCAGCTTAGGACTCTTACAAGAGACCCAGTACTTC
cdr3_aa: CASSLGLLQETQYF
clone_size: NA
j_call: TRBJ2-5
v_call: TRBV11-2
d_call: NA

cdr3_nt: TGTGCCAGCAGCTTCGGGGGTGAGGGGAGATCCACTGAAGCTTTCTTT
cdr3_aa: CASSFGGEGRSTEAFF
clone_size: NA
j_call: TRBJ1-1
v_call: TRBV7-8
d_call: NA

cdr3_nt: TGTGCCAGCAGCTTAGTAAGGGGGAAAGAAGAGAACACTGAAGCTTTCTTT
cdr3_aa: CASSLVRGKEENTEAFF
clone_size: NA
j_call: TRBJ1-1
v_call: TRBV7-9
d_call: NA

cdr3_nt: TGTGCCAGCAGGGGAGTCGGCACTGAAGCTTTCTTT
cdr3_aa: CASRGVGTEAFF
clone_size: NA
j_call: TRBJ1-1
v_call: TRBV6-1
d_call: NA

cdr3_nt: TGTGCCAGCAGCCCGTGGGGGGGACAGCCTGCTGGGGGCTACACCTTC
cdr3_aa: CASSPWGGQPAGGYTF
clone_size: NA
j_call: TRBJ1-2
v_call: TRBV9
d_call: TRBD1

cdr3_nt: TGTGCCAGCAGTTACCGGACAGTGAGTGAGGCTTTCTTT
cdr3_aa: CASSYRTVSEAFF
clone_size: NA
j_call: TRBJ1-1
v_call: TRBV6-5
d_call: NA

cdr3_nt: TGCAGTGCGACAGAGGGCTACACCTTC
cdr3_aa: CSATEGYTF
clone_size: NA
j_call: TRBJ1-2
v_call: TRBV20-1
d_call: NA